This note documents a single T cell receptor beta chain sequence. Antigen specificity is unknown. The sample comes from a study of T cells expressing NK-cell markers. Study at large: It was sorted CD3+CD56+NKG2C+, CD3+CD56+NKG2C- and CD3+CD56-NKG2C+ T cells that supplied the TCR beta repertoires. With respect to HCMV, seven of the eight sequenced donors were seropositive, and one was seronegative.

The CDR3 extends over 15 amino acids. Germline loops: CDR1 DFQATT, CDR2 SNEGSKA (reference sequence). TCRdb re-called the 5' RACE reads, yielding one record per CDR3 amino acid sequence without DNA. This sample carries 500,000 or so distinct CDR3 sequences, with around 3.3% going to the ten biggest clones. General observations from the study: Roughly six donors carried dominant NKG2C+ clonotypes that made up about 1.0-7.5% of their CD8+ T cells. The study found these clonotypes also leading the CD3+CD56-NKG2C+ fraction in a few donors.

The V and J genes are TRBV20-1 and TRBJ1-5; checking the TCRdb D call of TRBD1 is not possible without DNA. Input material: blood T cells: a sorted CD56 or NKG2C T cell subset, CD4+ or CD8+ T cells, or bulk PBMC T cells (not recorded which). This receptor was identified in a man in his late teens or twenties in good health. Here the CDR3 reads CSAGAGGSSNQPQHF.